The clone carrying this T cell receptor beta chain came up many times. Unique molecular identifiers were linked by the library to individual cDNA molecules. TCRdb reanalysed the RACE reads using MiXCR and keeps one entry per CDR3 protein. The table includes around 45,000 distinct CDR3 sequences, less than 4.5% detected once. The sample belongs to a study of human T cells and chemical hapten exposure. As for the study in general: Small discrepancies in pooled library volume mainly accounted for the varying TCR yields per sample.

Trimming stripped 6 bases from V and 4 bases from J, with 17 bases between. The CDR3 has 15 residues. Per the germline V gene, CDR1 is MNHEY and CDR2 is SVGAGI. Time point given: healthy volunteer bleed at 2 weeks. Unfractionated whole blood yielded total RNA. Specimen: whole blood. The chain links TRBV6-5 to TRBJ2-3; D perhaps matches TRBD1 (5 bases). The source is a human donor in good health. Some clones in this sample may be carry-over from other donors' samples. The CDR3 loop is CASSFQGFRADTQYF. The CDR3 DNA is TGTGCCAGCAGCTTCCAGGGTTTCAGGGCAGATACGCAGTATTTT.